The clone carrying this T cell receptor beta chain has a count of ten or more. What it recognizes is unknown. It is likely a read error, because the conserved phenylalanine at the end of the CDR3 is missing. This record belongs to a study of metastatic and nonmetastatic thyroid tumors. Study in general: It was across blood and tumor or nodule tissue from malignant and benign thyroid patients that repertoires were compared. Study outcomes and limitations: When malignant thyroid tumors were compared with benign nodules, TCR beta diversity was reportedly significantly higher in the malignant tumors. This held in both blood and tumor samples.

This CDR3 spans 15 amino acids. Germline lookup yields CDR1 PRHDT and CDR2 FYEKMQ (reference sequence). V lost 5 bases to trimming and J lost 0 bases, with 13 bases between them. Before thyroid surgery, none of the patients had received any treatment. Authors' data handling: Differences in CDR3 between clinicopathological groups were drawn on to build a classifier intended to discriminate distant-metastatic papillary thyroid cancer patients. TCRdb reprocessed the PCR reads using MiXCR. These V and J calls derive from TCRdb rather than the authors' analysis. The table includes some 41,000 clones, 3% to 3.5% detected once.

The sequencing input was blood. The V gene is TRBV13, the J gene TRBJ1-1; D is possibly TRBD1 (5 bases). The sequence came from a female donor with papillary thyroid cancer or a benign thyroid nodule (not recorded which). Some clones in this sample may be carry-over from other donors' samples. The CDR3: CASSPRQNLNTEAFL. The CDR3, as DNA: TGTGCCAGCAGCCCACGACAGAACTTGAACACTGAAGCTTTCCTT.